This TCR beta chain emerged from a study of beta chain features in type 1 diabetes. At the level of the study: Taken together, all samples contributed 95 million to 110 million examined sorted cells.

Germline V gives CDR1 DFQATT, CDR2 SNEGSKA (reference sequence). The CDR3 loop spans 10 amino acids. Between the trimmed V and J ends, which lost 4 bases and 7 bases, there was a span of 7 bases. For this clone: The antigen is unknown.

Points from the study as a whole: Patients and controls would share equally any PCR tilt toward shorter templates. Researchers reported that naive, central memory and Treg TCRB repertoires appeared more similar in patients than in healthy donors. TCRB CDR3s were moderately but significantly shorter in Type 1 diabetes patients in all four CD4+ subsets. In these data, an HLA type influence on TCRB rearrangement remained unresolved.

Every bit of the isolated RNA underwent reverse transcription, so sequencing read expressed TCRB transcripts. Profiling relied on immunoSEQ multiplex PCR, and the TCRdb table lists in-frame clones only, not all of them. Here the sample spans a few hundred thousand clones, about 13% being singletons. V gene TRBV20-1 combines with J gene TRBJ2-5, with D possibly TRBD2 on 5 matching bases. This receptor was taken from a young man with type 1 diabetes. The material sequenced was naive CD4+ T cells from blood. CDR3 loop: CSATEGTQYF. DNA for the CDR3: TGCAGTGCTACTGAGGGGACCCAGTACTTC.